This TCR beta chain is drawn from a study of vaccination and CD4 T cells after COVID-19. Findings and limits, study-wide: Data came from relatively few convalescent patients and lacked early post-infection timepoints.

Treatment: roughly 10-day PBMC culture with coronavirus spike peptide pools or control peptides (ViraFEST assay). Alongside around 10 IU/ml IL-2 and approximately 9.3 ug/ml peptide pools, PBMCs were cultured at a few million per well. Half of the medium was exchanged for fresh IL-2 medium, first on day 3 and then on day 7. Germline V gives CDR1 LNHDA, CDR2 SQIVND (reference sequence). CDR3 length: 18 residues. The ends were cut back, 3 bases at V and 6 bases at J, with 23 bases in the middle. The study sequenced cultured CD4+ T cell DNA using the Oncomine TCR Beta short-read assay. The authors extracted genomic DNA from cultured CD4+ T cells. TCRdb called the PCR reads again in MiXCR, with one record for every CDR3 protein. The profile shows approximately 3,800 distinct CDR3 sequences, about 43% of them singletons. As regards this clonotype: Its antigen is unknown.

This clonotype was sampled from a human donor who had recovered from COVID-19. The material sequenced was CD4+ T cells from blood, cultured in vitro. The chain couples TRBV19 to TRBJ2-2; D perhaps matches TRBD1 (6 bases). This chain's CDR3 is CASSIITRDNGFSGELFF. The CDR3 region has the DNA TGTGCCAGTAGTATCATTACCCGGGACAATGGTTTCTCCGGGGAGCTGTTTTTT.